The text below deals with one T cell receptor beta chain. Sequenced material consisted of expressed TCRB transcripts (all of the isolated RNA was reverse transcribed). Profiling relied on immunoSEQ multiplex PCR, and the TCRdb table lists in-frame clones only, not all of them. The sample lists under 800,000 clones, 15% to 19% occurring once. From germline, CDR1 is SGHRS and CDR2 YFSETQ. V was shortened by 1 base and J by 6 bases, with 5 bases between the two germline ends. The CDR3 extends over 12 amino acids. This record belongs to a study of beta chain features in type 1 diabetes. Sequencing was carried out using naive CD4+ T cells from blood. This chain uses TRBV5-1 with TRBJ2-1; no clear D gene. This clonotype was obtained from a man younger than 35 in good health. The DNA for the CDR3 is TGCGCCAGCAGCTTGAGTAGCAATGAGCAGTTCTTC. Residues: CASSLSSNEQFF.